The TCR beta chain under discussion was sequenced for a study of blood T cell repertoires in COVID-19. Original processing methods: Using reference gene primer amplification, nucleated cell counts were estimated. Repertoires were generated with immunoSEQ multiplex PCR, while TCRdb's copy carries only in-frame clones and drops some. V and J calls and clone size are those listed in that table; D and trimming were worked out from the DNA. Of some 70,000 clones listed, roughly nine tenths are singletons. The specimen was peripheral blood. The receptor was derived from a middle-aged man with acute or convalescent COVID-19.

The DNA for the CDR3 is TGTGCCAGCAGCCAATCACTACCACAGGGGGTGGCTAATGAAAAACTGTTTTTT. As protein: CASSQSLPQGVANEKLFF. V usage is TRBV28 and J usage is TRBJ1-4; 8 bases are shared with TRBD1. Germline lookup yields CDR1 MDHEN and CDR2 SYDVKM. This CDR3 is built from 18 residues. V dropped 6 bases and J dropped 3; count of bases not matched to a gene: 15.